This T cell receptor (beta chain) was sequenced for a study of shared clonotypes between healthy human individuals (TCRdb year 2020). Study-level background: The cohort comprised a couple of women and three men aged 18 to 49 years. Leukapheresis yielded between about 0.85 and 10 billion PBMCs per donor. Libraries were prepared and TCR repertoires were sequenced by different laboratories using diverse techniques, in order to increase sequencing depth and limit assay-specific biases. To estimate repertoire size and how much clonotypes are shared between individuals, the study performed deep sequencing of blood TCR repertoires from a handful of healthy adults. General findings and caveats noted by the study authors: The small number of donors limited the genetic and exposure-history diversity represented. Pairwise subsampling indicated that sequencing depth was expected to affect the degree of clonotype sharing among donors. Sampling was limited to blood, and TCR repertoires in tissue likely differ from TCR repertoires in blood.

Donors were healthy HIV-negative adults with no recently reported acute infections or vaccinations. Only Caucasian adults living in Nashville, Tennessee, USA were represented among the donors. For unsorted samples, about 90 million PBMCs were counted and genomic DNA was extracted with the QIAamp DNA Blood Mini kit. After blood collection by leukapheresis, PBMCs were isolated using Ficoll-Histopaque density gradient centrifugation and then cryopreserved in the vapor phase of liquid nitrogen. TCR CDR3 regions were amplified from genomic DNA by multiplex PCR using the deep immunoSEQ assay. Extracted genomic DNA from each cell subset was spread evenly across all wells of several immunoSEQ 96-well plates, with each plate serving as a replicate. Each replicate PCR for unsorted PBMC received about 300 ng genomic DNA, equal to tens of thousands of T cell genomes. Ten immunoSEQ deep assay plates were used to sequence the unsorted PBMC genomic DNA. Purified libraries were quantified with a Qubit 3.0 fluorometer, sized on a Bioanalyzer 2100, and re-quantified with the KAPA Library Quantification kit. A separate single-read 150-cycle Illumina NextSeq 550 flow cell was used to sequence each immunoSEQ 96-well plate. The authors' analysis ran thus. The immunoSEQ output contained only junctional sequences without quality scores, so filtering could not match that applied to full-length reads. Sequences were annotated with PyIR, a Python wrapper for IgBLAST v1.9, and V/J genes and CDR3 were assigned using IMGT germline references. Reads were removed for weak V/J assignments (E-value above 1e-6), missing CDR3, stop codons, out-of-frame junctions, or ambiguous translated residues. V3J clonotypes were defined by identical inferred V gene, J gene, and CDR3 amino acid sequence. To compute the percentage overlap between repertoires, the number of shared unique clonotypes was divided by the size of the smaller repertoire. Repertoire richness was assessed with RTK rarefaction, the Chao1 estimator, and Recon v2.1 estimates of unobserved clonotypes. Held by TCRdb, this immuneACCESS table contains in-frame sequences only and omits some clones. Under half of the omission traces to an unresolved V gene where checked; the cause of the rest is unknown. The DNA gave D and trimming, while V, J and clone size come from that table. The table for this sample lists approximately 500,000 clones; approximately 81% of them were counted only once. The ten most abundant clones make up roughly 12% of the sample.

About this clone: Its cognate antigen has yet to be identified. Within one base of it there is no much larger clone, and no base qualities were kept.

The sample was PBMCs. The TCR was taken from a woman in her thirties or forties in good health. Some clones in this sample may be carry-over from other donors' samples.

The DNA sequence is TGTGCCAGCAGCTTGGTTTACGAGCAGTACTTC. Its translation reads: CASSLVYEQYF. This chain joins TRBV5-8 to TRBJ2-7, with the D gene uncertain. CDR1 and CDR2 (SGHTS, YDEGEE) derive from the germline V gene. Between the V and J ends, shortened by 0 bases and 4 bases respectively, the junction contains 2 bases. The CDR3 numbers 11 residues from cysteine through phenylalanine. Just the 33-base CDR3 DNA is kept, in frame starting at base 1.